What follows are 11 T cell receptor beta chains derived from one specimen sequenced in a study of blood T cell repertoires in COVID-19. Libraries were prepared by immunoSEQ multiplex PCR; TCRdb keeps only in-frame clonotypes and omits some of them. Seen here are about 36,000 clones, about 81% observed once, and the top ten hold around two fifths. The sample consisted of peripheral blood. These receptors originate from a human donor in a cohort sampled during active or convalescent COVID-19. The donor label of this sample is uncertain.

This rearrangement joins TRBV20-1 to TRBJ2-5; 9 bases are a match to TRBD1. This CDR3 is 13 amino acids long. Trimming took 3 bases from V and 5 from J; bases not matched to a gene: 4. CDR1 and CDR2 (germline): DFQATT, SNEGSKA (reference sequence). The CDR3 here is CSASATGGETQYF. The CDR3 nucleotides read TGCAGTGCTAGTGCGACAGGGGGGGAGACCCAGTACTTC.

The V and J genes are TRBV28 and TRBJ2-1; no clear D gene. CDR3 size: 15 residues. CDR1 and CDR2 from the germline V gene are MDHEN and SYDVKM. The V gene lost 6 bases and the J gene lost 0 bases, with 12 bases spanning the gap. CDR3 loop: CASSPRSYSYNEQFF. The CDR3 DNA is TGTGCCAGCAGCCCGCGATCATACTCCTACAATGAGCAGTTCTTC.

The chain combines TRBV3-1 (or the pseudogene TRBV3-2) with TRBJ2-7; TRBD2 aligns across 7 bases. The CDR3 has 18 residues. Per the germline V gene, CDR1 is LGHDT and CDR2 is YNNKEL (reference sequence). The junction had 11 bases not matched to a gene; V was cut back by 0 bases and J by 0 bases. The CDR3 spells CASSQDIKLAPYSYEQYF. CDR3 in DNA: TGTGCCAGCAGCCAAGACATAAAACTAGCGCCTTACTCCTACGAGCAGTACTTC.

CDR3 in amino acids: CATSDRDSSWVRQETQYF. The CDR3 region has the DNA TGTGCCACCAGTGACCGGGACAGTTCCTGGGTCCGGCAAGAGACCCAGTACTTC. The chain carries TRBV24-1 and TRBJ2-5, with 7 positions matching TRBD1. There are 18 residues in the CDR3. With V trimmed by 4 bases and J by 2 bases, 15 bases remained unmatched. Germline CDR1 is KGHDR and CDR2 is SFDVKD.

V usage is TRBV3-1 (or the pseudogene TRBV3-2) and J usage is TRBJ1-2; D is unresolved. Trimming shortened V by 1 base and J by 3 bases, and 9 bases separated the two germline ends. This CDR3 spans 14 amino acids. Per the germline V gene, CDR1 is LGHDT and CDR2 is YNNKEL (reference sequence). Here the CDR3 reads CASSQGEGHYGYTF. CDR3 DNA: TGTGCCAGCAGCCAAGGGGAGGGCCACTATGGCTACACCTTC.

This rearrangement joins TRBV12-3 or TRBV12-4 to TRBJ1-1; 7 bases map to TRBD1. The CDR3 runs 13 residues. V was clipped by 6 bases and J by 8 bases; unmatched bases: 9. The chain's CDR3 is CASSHTRDREAFF. The CDR3 DNA sequence: TGTGCCAGCAGCCACACCCGGGACAGAGAAGCTTTCTTT.

The V gene is TRBV6-1, the J gene TRBJ1-5, with TRBD1 matching over 8 bases. The CDR3 extends over 16 amino acids. Trimming at V came to 3 bases and at J to 1 base, leaving 5 bases not matched to a gene. Germline CDR1 MNHNS, CDR2 SASEGT. CDR3: CASSDPRTGSNQPQHF. The CDR3 nucleotides read TGTGCCAGCAGTGACCCGAGGACAGGGAGCAATCAGCCCCAGCATTTT.

The gene calls are TRBV12-5 and TRBJ2-1; 14 nucleotides line up with TRBD2. The CDR3 contains 18 residues. V was clipped by 6 bases and J by 1 base; unmatched bases: 8. Per the germline V gene, CDR1 is LGHNT and CDR2 is FRNRAP. The CDR3 protein is CASGATGTSGSSYNEQFF. Written as DNA, the CDR3 is TGTGCTAGTGGGGCCACCGGGACTAGCGGGAGTTCCTACAATGAGCAGTTCTTC. The full variable domain, with the rest looked up from reference TRBV12-5 and TRBJ2-1, is DARVTQTPRHKVTEMGQEVTMRCQPILGHNTVFWYRQTMMQGLELLAYFRNRAPLDDSGMPKDRFSAEMPDATLATLKIQPSEPRDSAVYFCASGATGTSGSSYNEQFFGPGTRLTVL.

The V and J genes are TRBV4-3 and TRBJ2-5; no definite D call. Germline V lookup: CDR1 LGHNA, CDR2 YSLEER. V shed 0 bases and J shed 5 bases, with 13 bases lying between them. The CDR3 has 15 residues. The CDR3 spells CASSQELSVTETQYF. For the CDR3, the DNA is TGCGCCAGCAGCCAAGAATTATCGGTAACGGAGACCCAGTACTTC.

For the CDR3, the DNA is TGTGCCAGCAGCTTGGGGCTAGTCGCCTACAATGAGCAGTTCTTC. Amino acids: CASSLGLVAYNEQFF. The chain carries TRBV5-4 and TRBJ2-1; the D is unclear. The CDR3 runs to 15 residues. V was cut by 0 bases and J by 2 bases, with 9 bases left in between. From germline, CDR1 is SGHNT and CDR2 YYREEE (reference sequence).

V usage is TRBV2 and J usage is TRBJ2-3; 7 nucleotides align to TRBD1. Germline lookup yields CDR1 SNHLY and CDR2 FYNNEI. V lost 6 bases, J lost 2 bases, and 2 bases stayed unmatched. This CDR3 has 13 amino acids. The CDR3 DNA sequence: TGTGCCAGCAGCGGACAGGCCACAGATACGCAGTATTTT. Amino acids: CASSGQATDTQYF.